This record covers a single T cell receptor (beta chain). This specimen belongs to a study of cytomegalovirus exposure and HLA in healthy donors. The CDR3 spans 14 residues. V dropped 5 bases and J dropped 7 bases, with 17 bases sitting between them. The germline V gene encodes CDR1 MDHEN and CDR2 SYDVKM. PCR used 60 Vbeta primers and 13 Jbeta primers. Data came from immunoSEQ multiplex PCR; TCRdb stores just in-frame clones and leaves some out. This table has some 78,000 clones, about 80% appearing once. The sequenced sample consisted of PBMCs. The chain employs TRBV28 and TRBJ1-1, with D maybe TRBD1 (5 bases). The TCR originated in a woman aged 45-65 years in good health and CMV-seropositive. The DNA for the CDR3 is TGTGCCAGCAGTCTTTCAACAGGTGCCCGTGAAGCTTTCTTT. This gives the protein CASSLSTGAREAFF.